The 14 T cell receptor beta chains given below trace back to one sample, sequenced in a study of regulatory T cells in long-lasting Graves disease. Time point specified: newly diagnosed GD, antithyroid drugs for less than 3 months. The authors made the TCR library using RNA they extracted from PBMCs. Construction of TCR beta libraries relied on iRepertoire HTBI primers and on Arm-PCR targeting CDR3 regions. From the multiplex PCR reads, TCRdb called clonotypes with MiXCR, one entry per CDR3 protein. Among 350,000 to 500,000 distinct CDR3 sequences listed, 16% were seen once. The same sample was also studied in work on T cells in Graves' hyperthyroidism and ophthalmopathy.

The sequencing here drew on peripheral blood mononuclear cells (PBMCs), taken at new diagnosis, from a patient treated with antithyroid drugs. These receptors all stem from a woman aged 25 to 39 with Graves disease.

Of note for this clonotype: A much larger clone is a single base away; this may be a read error. This chain links TRBV19 with TRBJ1-1; 7 bases align to TRBD1. Germline-derived CDR1 and CDR2 are LNHDA and SQIVND (reference sequence). CDR3 length equals 16 residues. V lost 5 bases and J lost 0; bases outside the gene matches: 9. The CDR3, as DNA: TGTGCCAGTAGTGCTGGAACAGGGGACATGAACACTGAAGCTTTCTTT. Translation gives CASSAGTGDMNTEAFF.

This clonotype was seen repeatedly, ten times or more. The V and J genes are TRBV9 and TRBJ2-1; 9 bases are shared with TRBD2. Germline V CDR1 and CDR2: SGDLS, YYNGEE. The CDR3 covers 15 residues. V shed 2 bases and J 3 bases; nucleotides not matched to a gene: 3. The CDR3 coding sequence is TGTGCCAGCAGCGTGTCTAGCGGGGTCTACAATGAGCAGTTCTTC. It translates to CASSVSSGVYNEQFF.

This clonotype was detected ten times or more. The chain carries TRBV3-1 and TRBJ1-5, with no clear D. The CDR3 runs to 12 residues. Germline lookup yields CDR1 LGHDT and CDR2 YNNKEL (reference sequence). V shed 0 bases and J shed 9 bases, with 6 bases lying between them. The CDR3: CASSQDFGPQHF. CDR3 nucleotides: TGTGCCAGCAGCCAAGATTTCGGGCCCCAGCATTTT.

Turning to this clonotype: One base away lies a much larger clone, so this may be a sequencing read error. The chain carries TRBV6-1 and TRBJ1-1, with D hard to call. This CDR3 is 15 amino acids long. Trimming took off 2 bases at V and 1 base at J, with 11 bases between the two ends. Germline assignment: CDR1 MNHNS and CDR2 SASEGT. This chain's CDR3 is CASSELRRSNTEAFF. The CDR3 nucleotides read TGTGCCAGCAGTGAACTCCGTCGATCGAACACTGAAGCTTTCTTT.

The rearrangement uses TRBV19 and TRBJ1-5, with unresolved D. V was clipped by 3 bases and J by 5 bases, with 14 bases between them. CDR1 and CDR2 (germline): LNHDA, SQIVND (reference sequence). The CDR3 runs 15 residues. The CDR3 DNA reads TGTGCCAGTAGTATCGGTTCTTGGGAAGATCAGCCCCAGCATTTT. It codes for CASSIGSWEDQPQHF. Filled out from reference TRBV19 and TRBJ1-5, the complete variable domain reads DGGITQSPKYLFRKEGQNVTLSCEQNLNHDAMYWYRQDPGQGLRLIYYSQIVNDFQKGDIAEGYSVSREKKESFPLTVTSAQKNPTAFYLCASSIGSWEDQPQHFGDGTRLSIL.

This clonotype has ten or more counts. The chain carries TRBV6-9 and TRBJ2-7, with TRBD2 matching 7 bases. This CDR3 contains 14 residues. V shed 4 bases, J shed 9 bases, and the junction held 12 bases outside the gene matches. The germline V gene has CDR1 MNHGY and CDR2 SVAAGI. Written as DNA, the CDR3 is TGTGCCAGCAGTTCAGGAGGACACCCGGGAGGGCAGTACTTC. Translated, it gives CASSSGGHPGGQYF.

The chain joins TRBV28 to TRBJ1-1; a possible D gene is TRBD1 (5 bases). Germline CDR1 reads MDHEN; CDR2 reads SYDVKM. The V end lost 8 bases, the J end lost 1 base, and 11 bases lay between the germline ends. The CDR3 is made up of 13 amino acids. CDR3: CASRNGGNTEAFF. In nucleotides, the CDR3 is TGTGCCAGCCGGAATGGGGGGAACACTGAAGCTTTCTTT.

Points on this clonotype: A junction end diverges from the germline sequence, so it may reflect a read error. The chain carries TRBV30 and TRBJ2-7; D ambiguous. This CDR3 has 11 amino acids. CDR1 is GTSNPN and CDR2 is SVGIG in the germline V gene (reference sequence). CDR3 sequence: CTWSVLYEQYF. CDR3 nucleotide sequence: TGTACCTGGAGTGTCCTTTACGAGCAGTACTTC. Based on the CDR3 plus reference TRBV30 and TRBJ2-7, the full variable domain is SQTIHQWPATLVQPVGSPLSLECTVEGTSNPNLYWYRQAAGRGLQLLFYSVGIGQISSEVPQNLSASRPQDRQFILSSKKLLLSDSGFYLCTWSVLYEQYFGPGTRLTVT.

This clonotype was recorded once. Germline and junction disagree at one end, which may indicate a read error. The chain combines TRBV7-9 with TRBJ2-1, with 8 bases that match TRBD2. Germline V gives CDR1 SEHNR, CDR2 FQNEAQ (reference sequence). The length of the CDR3 is 16 residues. The CDR3 protein is CASSLEAGDPYNDQFF. In DNA form, the CDR3 reads TGTGCCAGCAGCTTAGAAGCGGGAGACCCCTACAATGACCAGTTCTTC.

This clonotype was picked up many times. The chain joins TRBV7-2 to TRBJ2-7; TRBD1 aligns across 7 bases. J lost 3 bases, V lost 4 bases, and 0 bases had no gene match. The CDR3 totals 12 residues. The germline V gene encodes CDR1 SGHTA and CDR2 FQGNSA. Here the CDR3 DNA reads TGTGCCAGCAGCTGGGACAGCTACGAGCAGTACTTC. Its protein is CASSWDSYEQYF.

The chain is built from TRBV14 and TRBJ2-7, with 12 bases lining up with TRBD2. CDR1 is SGHDN and CDR2 is FVKESK in the germline V gene. The CDR3 loop spans 13 amino acids. The junction had 2 bases not matched to a gene; V was cut back by 4 bases and J by 7 bases. As DNA, the CDR3 is TGTGCCAGCAGCCGCGGGACTAGCGGGGAGCAGTACTTC. Translation gives CASSRGTSGEQYF.

At least ten counts were recorded for this clonotype. The V call is TRBV28, the J call TRBJ2-7; 7 nucleotides align to TRBD1. With 7 bases clipped from V and 0 bases from J, the junction kept 3 bases outside the gene matches. Germline lookup yields CDR1 MDHEN and CDR2 SYDVKM. The CDR3 extends over 13 amino acids. Written as DNA, the CDR3 is TGTGCCAGCACCGGGACAGTCTCCTACGAGCAGTACTTC. This translates into CASTGTVSYEQYF. The whole variable domain, filled in from reference TRBV28 and TRBJ2-7, reads DVKVTQSSRYLVKRTGEKVFLECVQDMDHENMFWYRQDPGLGLRLIYFSYDVKMKEKGDIPEGYSVSREKKERFSLILESASTNQTSMYLCASTGTVSYEQYFGPGTRLTVT.

This clonotype came up many times. This chain uses TRBV6-1 with TRBJ2-5; no definite D call. V lost 7 bases to trimming and J lost 3 bases, with 15 bases between them. CDR1 MNHNS and CDR2 SASEGT come from the germline V gene. The CDR3 is 14 amino acids. CDR3 residues: CASTPDGWEETQYF. For the CDR3, the DNA is TGTGCCAGCACCCCGGACGGATGGGAAGAGACCCAGTACTTC.

In this sample, this clonotype turned up a few times. V usage is TRBV7-3 and J usage is TRBJ2-1, with unresolved D. Trimming removed 5 bases at V and 6 bases at J, with 14 bases between. The CDR3 extends over 14 amino acids. Germline V gene data show CDR1 as SGHTA and CDR2 as FQGTGA. The CDR3 here is CASSPGNPSNEQFF. The CDR3, as DNA: TGTGCCAGCAGCCCGGGTAATCCTAGCAATGAGCAGTTCTTC.